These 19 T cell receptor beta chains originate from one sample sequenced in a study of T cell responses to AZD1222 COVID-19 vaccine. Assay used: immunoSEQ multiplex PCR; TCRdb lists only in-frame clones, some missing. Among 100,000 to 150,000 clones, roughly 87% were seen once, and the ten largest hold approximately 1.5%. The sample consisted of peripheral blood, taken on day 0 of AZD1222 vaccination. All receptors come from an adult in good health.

The CDR3 loop reads CASSYGQLGNTEAFF. CDR3 bases: TGTGCCAGCAGTTACGGGCAGCTTGGGAACACTGAAGCTTTCTTT. The genes are TRBV6-2 or TRBV6-3 and TRBJ1-1, with D unresolved. The CDR3 length is 15 residues. Germline V gene data show CDR1 as MNHEY and CDR2 as SVGEGT. Trimming left V 2 bases short and J 1 base short, with 11 bases between.

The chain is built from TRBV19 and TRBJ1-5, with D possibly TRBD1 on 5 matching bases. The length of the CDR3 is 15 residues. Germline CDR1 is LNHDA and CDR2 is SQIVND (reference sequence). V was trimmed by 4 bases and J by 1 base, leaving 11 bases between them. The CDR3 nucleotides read TGTGCCAGTAGTACTTGGGGCGGGAGCAATCAGCCCCAGCATTTT. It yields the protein CASSTWGGSNQPQHF.

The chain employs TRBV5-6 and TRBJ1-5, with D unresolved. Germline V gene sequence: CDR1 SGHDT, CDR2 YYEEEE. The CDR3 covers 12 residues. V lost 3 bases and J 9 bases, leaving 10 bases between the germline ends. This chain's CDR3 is CASSYAARPQHF. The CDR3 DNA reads TGTGCCAGCAGCTACGCGGCACGGCCCCAGCATTTT.

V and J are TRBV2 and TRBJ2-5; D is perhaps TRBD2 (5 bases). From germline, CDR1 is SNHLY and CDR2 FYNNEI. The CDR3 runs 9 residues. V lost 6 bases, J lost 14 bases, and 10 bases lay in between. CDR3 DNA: TGTGCCAGCAGGGACTCCCGATACTTC. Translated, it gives CASRDSRYF.

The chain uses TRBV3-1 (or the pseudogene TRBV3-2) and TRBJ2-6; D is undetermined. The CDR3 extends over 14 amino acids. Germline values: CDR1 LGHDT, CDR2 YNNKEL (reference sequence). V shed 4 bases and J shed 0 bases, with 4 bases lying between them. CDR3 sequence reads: CASSLVSGANVLTF. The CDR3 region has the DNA TGTGCCAGCAGCCTTGTCTCTGGGGCCAACGTCCTGACTTTC.

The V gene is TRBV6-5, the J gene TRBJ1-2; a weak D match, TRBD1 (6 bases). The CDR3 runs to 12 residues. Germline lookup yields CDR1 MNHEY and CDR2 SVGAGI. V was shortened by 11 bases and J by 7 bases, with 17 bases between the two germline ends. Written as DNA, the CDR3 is TGTGCCGGACTACGGGGGGCGGGTGGCTACACCTTC. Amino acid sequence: CAGLRGAGGYTF.

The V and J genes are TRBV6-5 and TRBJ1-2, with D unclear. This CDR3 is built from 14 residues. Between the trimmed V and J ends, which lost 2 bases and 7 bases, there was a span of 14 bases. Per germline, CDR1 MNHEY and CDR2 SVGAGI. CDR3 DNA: TGTGCCAGCAGTTACCGAACCCTTGGAAGTGGCTACACCTTC. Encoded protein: CASSYRTLGSGYTF.

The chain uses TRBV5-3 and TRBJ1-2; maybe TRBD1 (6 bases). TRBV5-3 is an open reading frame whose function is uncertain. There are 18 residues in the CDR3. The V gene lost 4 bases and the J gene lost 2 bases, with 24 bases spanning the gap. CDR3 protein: CARSGSTGWGVLNYGYTF. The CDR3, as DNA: TGTGCCAGAAGCGGATCCACAGGGTGGGGGGTTTTAAACTATGGCTACACCTTC.

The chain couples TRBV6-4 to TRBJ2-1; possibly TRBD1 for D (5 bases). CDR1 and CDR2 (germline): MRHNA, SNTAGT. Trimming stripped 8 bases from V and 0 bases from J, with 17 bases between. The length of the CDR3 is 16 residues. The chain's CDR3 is CASGPGHNSSYNEQFF. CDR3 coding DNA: TGTGCCAGCGGGCCAGGACATAACAGCTCCTACAATGAGCAGTTCTTC.

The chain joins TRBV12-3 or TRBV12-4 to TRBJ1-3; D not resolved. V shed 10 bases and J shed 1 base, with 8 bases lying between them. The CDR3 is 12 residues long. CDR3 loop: CAIRGSGNTIYF. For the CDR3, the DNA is TGTGCCATCCGCGGGTCTGGAAACACCATATATTTT.

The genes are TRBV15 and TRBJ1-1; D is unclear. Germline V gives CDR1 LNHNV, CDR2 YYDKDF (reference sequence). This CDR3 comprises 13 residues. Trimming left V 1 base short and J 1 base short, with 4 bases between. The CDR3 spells CATSRAWNTEAFF. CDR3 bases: TGTGCCACCAGCAGAGCGTGGAACACTGAAGCTTTCTTT.

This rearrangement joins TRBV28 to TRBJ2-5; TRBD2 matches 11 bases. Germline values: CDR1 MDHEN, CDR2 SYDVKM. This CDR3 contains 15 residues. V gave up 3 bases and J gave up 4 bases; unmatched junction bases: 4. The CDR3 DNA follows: TGTGCCAGCAGTTTTAGCGGGGGGGCCGCAGAGACCCAGTACTTC. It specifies CASSFSGGAAETQYF.

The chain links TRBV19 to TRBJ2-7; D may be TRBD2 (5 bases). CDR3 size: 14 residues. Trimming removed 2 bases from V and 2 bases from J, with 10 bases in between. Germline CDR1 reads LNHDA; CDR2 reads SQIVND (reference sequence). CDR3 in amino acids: CASSITGNPYEQYF. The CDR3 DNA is TGTGCCAGTAGTATAACGGGAAACCCCTACGAGCAGTACTTC.

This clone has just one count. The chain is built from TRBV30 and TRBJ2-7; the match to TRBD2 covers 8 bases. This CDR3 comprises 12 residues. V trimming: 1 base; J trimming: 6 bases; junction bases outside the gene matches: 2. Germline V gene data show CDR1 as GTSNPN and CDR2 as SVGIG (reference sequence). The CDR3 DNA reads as TGTGCCTGGAGTGGGACTAGCCCCGAGCAGTACTTC. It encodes CAWSGTSPEQYF. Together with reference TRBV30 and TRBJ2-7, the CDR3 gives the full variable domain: SQTIHQWPATLVQPVGSPLSLECTVEGTSNPNLYWYRQAAGRGLQLLFYSVGIGQISSEVPQNLSASRPQDRQFILSSKKLLLSDSGFYLCAWSGTSPEQYFGPGTRLTVT.

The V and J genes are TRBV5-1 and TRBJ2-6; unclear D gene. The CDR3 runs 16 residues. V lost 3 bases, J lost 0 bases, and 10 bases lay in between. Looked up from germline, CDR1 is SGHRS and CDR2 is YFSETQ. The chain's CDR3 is CASSSDINSGANVLTF. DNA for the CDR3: TGCGCCAGCAGCTCGGATATAAACTCTGGGGCCAACGTCCTGACTTTC.

CDR3 DNA sequence: TGTGCCATCACCAGGACAGGGGACACTGAAGCTTTCTTT. It specifies CAITRTGDTEAFF. The chain couples TRBV10-3 to TRBJ1-1; TRBD1 aligns across 9 bases. The germline V gene has CDR1 ENHRY and CDR2 SYGVKD. Unmatched junction bases numbered 3, after V lost 7 bases and J lost 3 bases. The CDR3 extends over 13 amino acids.

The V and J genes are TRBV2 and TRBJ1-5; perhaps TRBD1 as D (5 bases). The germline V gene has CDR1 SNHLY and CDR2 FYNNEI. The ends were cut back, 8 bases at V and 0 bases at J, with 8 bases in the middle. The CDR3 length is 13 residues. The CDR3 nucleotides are TGTGCCAGCCAGGACAATAGCAATCAGCCCCAGCATTTT. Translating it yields CASQDNSNQPQHF.

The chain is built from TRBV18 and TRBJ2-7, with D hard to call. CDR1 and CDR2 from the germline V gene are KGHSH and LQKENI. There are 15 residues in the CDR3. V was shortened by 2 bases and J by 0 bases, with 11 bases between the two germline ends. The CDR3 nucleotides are TGTGCCAGCTCACCATTGGCCAGGAGCTCCTACGAGCAGTACTTC. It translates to CASSPLARSSYEQYF.

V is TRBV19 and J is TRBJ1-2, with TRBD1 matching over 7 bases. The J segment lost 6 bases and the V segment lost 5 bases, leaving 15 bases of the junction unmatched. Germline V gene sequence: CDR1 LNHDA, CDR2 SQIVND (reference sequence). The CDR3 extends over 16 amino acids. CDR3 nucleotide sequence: TGTGCCAGTAGTCTAGGGGGACAGATCTATGGGCATGGCTACACCTTC. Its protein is CASSLGGQIYGHGYTF.